One T cell receptor (beta chain) is described in this entry. This specimen comes from a study of PD-L1 blockade in urothelial cancer. Turning to the study itself: From about 2014, patients received atezolizumab, given as 1,200 mg intravenously every 3 weeks. Previous chemotherapy exposure amounted to 0 to 3 regimens for patients. At 3 weeks after treatment start (second dose) and again at 6 weeks, blood was analyzed.

Method: immunoSEQ multiplex PCR; TCRdb's copy keeps in-frame clones and lacks some. Of tens of thousands of clones in the sample, 84% are singletons; the top ten hold over 8.5%. Time point described: pretreatment peripheral blood. Disease in patients was locally advanced or metastatic urothelial carcinoma. The germline V gene has CDR1 SEHNR and CDR2 FQNEAQ (reference sequence). Trimming pared 1 base from V and 5 bases from J, leaving 14 bases between. The CDR3 sequence is 16 residues long. The chain couples TRBV7-9 to TRBJ1-4; D is unresolved. This TCR came from a woman in her sixties or seventies with urothelial cancer. Material: PBMCs, obtained around atezolizumab (anti-PD-L1) treatment. CDR3 in amino acids: CASSLGEGGSNEKLFF. DNA for the CDR3: TGTGCCAGCAGCTTAGGGGAGGGCGGTTCCAATGAAAAACTGTTTTTT.